This TCR beta chain appears in the sequencing data of a study of breast tumors, draining lymph nodes, adjacent tissues. Study findings and constraints: Tumor repertoires ranked between lymph nodes and nontumor tissue in diversity, with V and J gene preferences.

This clonotype was counted at least ten times. No antigen is known for it. The lymph nodes were axillary draining lymph nodes from breast cancer patients. TCRdb recomputed calls from the multiplex PCR reads with MiXCR, one row per CDR3 protein. The sample lists around 110,000 distinct CDR3 sequences; roughly 33% were seen once. There are 14 residues in the CDR3. From germline, CDR1 is LNHDA and CDR2 SQIVND (reference sequence). V dropped 4 bases and J dropped 7 bases, with 13 bases sitting between them. The source is a female donor with breast cancer. Some clones in this sample may be carry-over from other donors' samples. This sequence joins TRBV19 and TRBJ1-4; no clear D gene. The sequenced sample was axillary lymph node tissue. CDR3 in DNA: TGTGCCAGTAGTACCTCGGGTTCCCGTGAAAAACTGTTTTTT. It yields the protein CASSTSGSREKLFF.